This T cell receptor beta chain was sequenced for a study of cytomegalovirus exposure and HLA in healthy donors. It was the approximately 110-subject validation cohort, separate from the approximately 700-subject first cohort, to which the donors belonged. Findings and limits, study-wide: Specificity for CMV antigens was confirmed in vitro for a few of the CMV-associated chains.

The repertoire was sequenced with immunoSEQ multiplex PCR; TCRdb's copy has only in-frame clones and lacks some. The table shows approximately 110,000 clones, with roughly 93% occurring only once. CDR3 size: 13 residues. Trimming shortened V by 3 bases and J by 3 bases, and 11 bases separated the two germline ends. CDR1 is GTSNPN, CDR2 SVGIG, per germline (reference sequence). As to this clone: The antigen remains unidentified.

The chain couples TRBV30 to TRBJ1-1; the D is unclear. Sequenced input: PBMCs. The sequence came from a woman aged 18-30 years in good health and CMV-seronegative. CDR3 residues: CAWSGFEDTEAFF. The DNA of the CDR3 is TGTGCCTGGAGCGGGTTTGAGGACACTGAAGCTTTCTTT.